The 11 T cell receptor beta chains reported below all come from one sample, sequenced in a study of blood T cell repertoires in COVID-19. Using immunoSEQ multiplex PCR, the repertoire was profiled, and TCRdb retains in-frame clones only, with some absent. Here the sample spans 220,000 or so clones, 90% being singletons. The sample was PBMCs or T cells enriched from blood (not recorded which). The receptors here all came from a man aged 30-40 years who had been exposed to COVID-19.

The chain joins TRBV6-1 to TRBJ1-5; the D gene is possibly TRBD1 (5 bases). CDR1 MNHNS and CDR2 SASEGT come from the germline V gene. CDR3 size: 14 residues. V lost 4 bases to trimming and J lost 4 bases, with 11 bases between them. CDR3 bases: TGTGCCAGCAGTGTACCAGGGTCAAATCAGCCCCAGCATTTT. As protein: CASSVPGSNQPQHF.

The J gene is TRBJ2-5, the V gene TRBV5-1; D is possibly TRBD2 (5 bases). Germline assignment: CDR1 SGHRS and CDR2 YFSETQ. The CDR3 totals 14 residues. Trimming took off 6 bases at V and 3 bases at J, with 15 bases between the two ends. In nucleotides, the CDR3 is TGCGCCAGCACCCCGGGGAGCGGTAAAGAGACCCAGTACTTC. This encodes CASTPGSGKETQYF.

This CDR3 is CAWTRLAGGTSTDTQYF. DNA of the CDR3: TGTGCCTGGACCCGACTAGCGGGGGGGACGAGCACAGATACGCAGTATTTT. The chain combines TRBV30 with TRBJ2-3; 14 bases fit TRBD2. The CDR3 length is 17 residues. The V gene's germline CDR1 is GTSNPN and CDR2 SVGIG (reference sequence). V lost 4 bases and J lost 0; bases outside the gene matches: 6.

The rearrangement uses TRBV19 and TRBJ2-2; no clear D. Per the germline V gene, CDR1 is LNHDA and CDR2 is SQIVND (reference sequence). The ends were cut back, 7 bases at V and 6 bases at J, with 15 bases in the middle. The CDR3 totals 14 residues. The CDR3 is CASTRAAFSGELFF. In nucleotides, the CDR3 is TGTGCCAGTACACGTGCGGCCTTTTCCGGGGAGCTGTTTTTT.

The chain employs TRBV18 and TRBJ2-7; 9 bases fit TRBD1. The CDR3 covers 15 residues. Per germline, CDR1 KGHSH and CDR2 LQKENI. The V and J ends lost 5 bases and 1 base, in that order; junction bases with no gene match: 6. The CDR3, as DNA: TGTGCCAGCTCAGTTGGACAGGGGCCGTCCTACGAGCAGTACTTC. Its translation: CASSVGQGPSYEQYF.

The CDR3 DNA sequence: TGTGCCAGCAGCCAAGAAGCGACAACTCAAGGGGACACCATATATTTT. This codes for CASSQEATTQGDTIYF. The J gene is TRBJ1-3, the V gene TRBV3-1 (or the pseudogene TRBV3-2), with a weak D call TRBD1 (5 bases). The germline V gene encodes CDR1 LGHDT and CDR2 YNNKEL (reference sequence). This CDR3 region has 16 residues. V lost 0 bases to trimming and J lost 8 bases, with 17 bases between them.

The chain combines TRBV20-1 with TRBJ2-3, with unresolved D. V was cut by 0 bases and J by 9 bases, with 4 bases left in between. Germline V gene data show CDR1 as DFQATT and CDR2 as SNEGSKA (reference sequence). The CDR3 loop spans 10 amino acids. The CDR3 loop is CSARDVTQYF. The CDR3 coding sequence is TGCAGTGCTAGAGACGTGACGCAGTATTTT.

The chain links TRBV18 to TRBJ1-1; D possibly corresponds to TRBD1 (6 bases). The CDR3 has 16 amino acids. Trimming took 0 bases from V and 11 from J, leaving 22 bases between them. The germline CDR1 and CDR2 sequences are KGHSH and LQKENI. CDR3 DNA: TGTGCCAGCTCACCACCGGCAGGTCCAGGGGAGACGGCGGCTTTCTTT. Protein sequence: CASSPPAGPGETAAFF. The full variable domain, in which reference TRBV18 and TRBJ1-1 provide the parts outside the CDR3, is NAGVMQNPRHLVRRRGQEARLRCSPMKGHSHVYWYRQLPEEGLKFMVYLQKENIIDESGMPKERFSAEFPKEGPSILRIQQVVRGDSAAYFCASSPPAGPGETAAFFGQGTRLTVV.

V is TRBV19 and J is TRBJ2-1, with 7 bases that match TRBD1. Germline CDR1 and CDR2: LNHDA and SQIVND (reference sequence). The V and J ends lost 4 bases and 3 bases, in that order; junction bases with no gene match: 6. This CDR3 contains 15 residues. The CDR3, as DNA: TGTGCCAGTAGTAGGTCCGGGACAGTCTACAATGAGCAGTTCTTC. It is translated as CASSRSGTVYNEQFF.

The V and J genes are TRBV9 and TRBJ1-1; a weak D match, TRBD1 (5 bases). V lost 0 bases, J lost 5 bases, and 11 bases lay in between. The length of the CDR3 is 14 residues. Germline V gene sequence: CDR1 SGDLS, CDR2 YYNGEE. CDR3 DNA sequence: TGTGCCAGCAGCGTAGTCGGGGGTGGAACTGAAGCTTTCTTT. This translates into CASSVVGGGTEAFF. The full variable domain, with the rest looked up from reference TRBV9 and TRBJ1-1, is DSGVTQTPKHLITATGQRVTLRCSPRSGDLSVYWYQQSLDQGLQFLIQYYNGEERAKGNILERFSAQQFPDLHSELNLSSLELGDSALYFCASSVVGGGTEAFFGQGTRLTVV.

This rearrangement joins TRBV5-1 to TRBJ2-7; a possible D gene is TRBD2 (6 bases). V lost 0 bases and J lost 7, with 14 bases in between. The CDR3 sequence is 14 residues long. CDR1 and CDR2 (germline): SGHRS, YFSETQ. CDR3 DNA: TGCGCCAGCAGCTTGGCGGAGGGTCTGGGGGAGCAGTACTTC. It is translated as CASSLAEGLGEQYF. The full variable domain, completed using reference TRBV5-1 and TRBJ2-7, is KAGVTQTPRYLIKTRGQQVTLSCSPISGHRSVSWYQQTPGQGLQFLFEYFSETQRNKGNFPGRFSGRQFSNSRSEMNVSTLELGDSALYLCASSLAEGLGEQYFGPGTRLTVT.